Presented here are 4 T cell receptor beta chains from one specimen sequenced in a study of cytotoxic CD8 clonotypes in ibrutinib-treated CLL. Profiled with immunoSEQ multiplex PCR; TCRdb holds only in-frame clones, not every one. The repertoire holds 300,000 to 400,000 clones, 60% to 80% seen once, with roughly 6% in the top ten. This material consisted of PBMCs, taken after 36 months of ibrutinib treatment. These receptor sequences come from a human donor with chronic lymphocytic leukemia.

This clone has a handful of counts. V usage is TRBV7-2 and J usage is TRBJ2-7, with TRBD1 identical over 10 bases. This CDR3 spans 16 amino acids. The V segment lost 1 base and the J segment 4 bases; nucleotides outside the gene matches: 7. CDR1 and CDR2 (germline): SGHTA, FQGNSA. The CDR3 is CASSLVRGTGDYEQYF. CDR3 in DNA: TGTGCCAGCAGCTTAGTTCGAGGGACAGGGGATTACGAGCAGTACTTC.

V is TRBV28 and J is TRBJ2-7; D possibly corresponds to TRBD2 (6 bases). V was shortened by 1 base and J by 4 bases, with 23 bases between the two germline ends. CDR3 size: 18 residues. CDR1 and CDR2 (germline): MDHEN, SYDVKM. The CDR3 protein is CASSLLPSVPGVGYEQYF. The CDR3 DNA follows: TGTGCCAGCAGTTTATTACCGTCCGTGCCGGGAGTCGGGTACGAGCAGTACTTC.

This clone was seen a few times. This chain connects TRBV5-6 to TRBJ2-3; D is perhaps TRBD2 (7 bases). The V gene lost 3 bases and the J gene lost 3 bases, with 11 bases spanning the gap. This CDR3 has 14 residues. CDR1 and CDR2 from the germline V gene are SGHDT and YYEEEE. The CDR3 sequence is CASSWGGQTDTQYF. The CDR3 DNA is TGTGCCAGCAGCTGGGGGGGGCAGACAGATACGCAGTATTTT.

The chain uses TRBV10-3 and TRBJ1-1; no reliable D call. Germline V gives CDR1 ENHRY, CDR2 SYGVKD. The CDR3 is 15 residues long. With 0 bases removed from V and 3 bases from J, the gap between germline ends came to 11 bases. The CDR3 spells CAISESLFLDTEAFF. Here the CDR3 DNA reads TGTGCCATCAGTGAGTCTTTATTTTTGGACACTGAAGCTTTCTTT.